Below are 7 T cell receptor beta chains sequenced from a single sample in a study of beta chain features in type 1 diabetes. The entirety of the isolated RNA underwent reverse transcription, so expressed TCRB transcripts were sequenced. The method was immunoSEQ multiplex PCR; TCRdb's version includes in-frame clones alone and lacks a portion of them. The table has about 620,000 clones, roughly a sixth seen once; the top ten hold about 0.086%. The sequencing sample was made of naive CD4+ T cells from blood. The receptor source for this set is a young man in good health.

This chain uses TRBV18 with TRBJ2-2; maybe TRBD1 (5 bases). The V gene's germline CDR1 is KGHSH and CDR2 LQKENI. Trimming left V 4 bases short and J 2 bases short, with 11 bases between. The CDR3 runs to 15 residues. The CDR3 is CASSLSTANTGELFF. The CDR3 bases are TGTGCCAGCTCACTCTCGACAGCAAACACCGGGGAGCTGTTTTTT.

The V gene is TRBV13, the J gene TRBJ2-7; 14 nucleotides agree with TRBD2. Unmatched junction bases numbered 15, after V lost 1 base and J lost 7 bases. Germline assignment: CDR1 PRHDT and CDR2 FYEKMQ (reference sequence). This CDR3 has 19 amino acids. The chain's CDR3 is CASSLAPGLAGGPIVEQYF. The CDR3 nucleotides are TGTGCCAGCAGCTTAGCCCCAGGACTAGCGGGAGGCCCCATCGTGGAGCAGTACTTC.

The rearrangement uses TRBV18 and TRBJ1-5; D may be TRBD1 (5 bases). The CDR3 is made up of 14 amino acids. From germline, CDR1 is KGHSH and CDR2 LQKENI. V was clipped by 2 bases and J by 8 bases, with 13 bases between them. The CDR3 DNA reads TGTGCCAGCTCACCATCCAGGGATGGGGAGCCCCAGCATTTT. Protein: CASSPSRDGEPQHF. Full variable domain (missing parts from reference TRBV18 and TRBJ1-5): NAGVMQNPRHLVRRRGQEARLRCSPMKGHSHVYWYRQLPEEGLKFMVYLQKENIIDESGMPKERFSAEFPKEGPSILRIQQVVRGDSAAYFCASSPSRDGEPQHFGDGTRLSIL.

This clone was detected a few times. CDR3 in DNA: TGTGCCAGCAGCGTAGGTGAGGGGGGACTGGAGACCCAGTACTTC. It translates to CASSVGEGGLETQYF. This sequence joins TRBV9 and TRBJ2-5; TRBD1 or TRBD2 may be the D gene (6 bases each). This CDR3 region has 15 residues. The V and J ends lost 0 bases and 5 bases respectively, with 14 bases between them. Germline V gene data show CDR1 as SGDLS and CDR2 as YYNGEE.

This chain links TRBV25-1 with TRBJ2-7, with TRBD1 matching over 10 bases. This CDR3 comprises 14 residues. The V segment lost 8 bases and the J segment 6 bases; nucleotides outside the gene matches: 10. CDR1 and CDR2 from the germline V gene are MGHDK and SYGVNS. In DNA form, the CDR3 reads TGTGCCAGCGGGAGCCGGGACAGGGGTTCCGAGCAGTACTTC. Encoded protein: CASGSRDRGSEQYF.

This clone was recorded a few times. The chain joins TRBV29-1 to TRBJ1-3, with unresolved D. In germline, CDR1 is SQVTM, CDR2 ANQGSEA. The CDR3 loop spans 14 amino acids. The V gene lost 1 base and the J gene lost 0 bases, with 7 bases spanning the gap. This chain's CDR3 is CSVEGTYSGNTIYF. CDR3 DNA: TGCAGCGTTGAAGGGACCTACTCTGGAAACACCATATATTTT.

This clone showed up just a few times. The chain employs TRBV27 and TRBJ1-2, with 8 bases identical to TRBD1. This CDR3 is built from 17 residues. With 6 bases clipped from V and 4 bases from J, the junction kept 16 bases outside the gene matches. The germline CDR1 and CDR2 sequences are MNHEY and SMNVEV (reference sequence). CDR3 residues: CASRLGQGAPSGYGYTF. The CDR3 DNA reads TGTGCCAGCAGACTCGGACAGGGCGCCCCATCGGGCTATGGCTACACCTTC.